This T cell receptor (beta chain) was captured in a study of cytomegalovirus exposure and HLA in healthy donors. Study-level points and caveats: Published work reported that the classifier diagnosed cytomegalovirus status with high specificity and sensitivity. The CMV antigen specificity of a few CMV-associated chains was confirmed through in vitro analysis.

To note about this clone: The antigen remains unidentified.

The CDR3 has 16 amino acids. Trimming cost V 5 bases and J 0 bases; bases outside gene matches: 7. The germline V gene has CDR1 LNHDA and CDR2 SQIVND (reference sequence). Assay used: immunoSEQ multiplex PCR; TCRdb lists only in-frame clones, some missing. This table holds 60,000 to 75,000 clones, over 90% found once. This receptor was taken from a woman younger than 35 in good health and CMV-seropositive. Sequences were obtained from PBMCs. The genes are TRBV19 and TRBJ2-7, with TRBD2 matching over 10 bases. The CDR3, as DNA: TGTGCCAGTAGTGGGACTAGCGACCACTTCTCCTACGAGCAGTACTTC. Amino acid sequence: CASSGTSDHFSYEQYF.